This TCR beta chain appears in the sequencing data of a study of shared clonotypes between healthy human individuals. Findings of the study overall: Lower generation probabilities were found for non-shared clonotypes than for those shared by all four donors.

Original analysis: ImmunoSEQ yielded junction-only sequences lacking quality scores, so filtering differed. Method: immunoSEQ multiplex PCR; TCRdb's copy keeps in-frame clones and lacks some. Clonal size and the V and J genes are those of that table, whereas D and trimming came from the DNA. Of approximately 340,000 clones in the sample, 73% were seen once. Comment on this clone: The antigen is not known.

Among the donors, all were Caucasian adults who lived in Nashville, Tennessee. CD45RA+ naive and CD45RA-negative memory subsets were separated from CD4+ cells. The junction had 7 bases not matched to a gene; V was cut back by 7 bases and J by 5 bases. This CDR3 has 15 residues. Germline V gene data show CDR1 as MDHEN and CDR2 as SYDVKM. The sample was memory CD4+ T cells sorted from blood. Subset: CD45RA-negative fraction. The receptor was isolated from a man younger than 40 in good health. The chain is built from TRBV28 and TRBJ2-1; 11 nucleotides agree with TRBD2. This CDR3 is CASTSTSGSDNEQFF. CDR3 in DNA: TGTGCCAGCACCTCTACTAGCGGGAGCGACAATGAGCAGTTCTTC.